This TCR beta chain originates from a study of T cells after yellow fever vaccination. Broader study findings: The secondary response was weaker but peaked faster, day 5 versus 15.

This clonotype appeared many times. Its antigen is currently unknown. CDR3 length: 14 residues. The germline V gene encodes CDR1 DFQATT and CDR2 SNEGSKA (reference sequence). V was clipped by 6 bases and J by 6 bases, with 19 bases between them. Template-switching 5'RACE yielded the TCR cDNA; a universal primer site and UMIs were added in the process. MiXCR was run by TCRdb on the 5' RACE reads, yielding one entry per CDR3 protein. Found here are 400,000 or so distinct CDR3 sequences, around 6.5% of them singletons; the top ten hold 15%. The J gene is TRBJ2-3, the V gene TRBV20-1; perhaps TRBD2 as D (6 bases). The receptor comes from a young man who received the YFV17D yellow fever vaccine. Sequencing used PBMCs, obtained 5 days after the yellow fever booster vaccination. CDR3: CSARGALATDTQYF. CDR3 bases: TGCAGTGCCCGAGGGGCACTAGCAACTGATACGCAGTATTTT.